Each of the 13 T cell receptor beta chains below was sequenced from the same sample in a study of blood T cell repertoires in COVID-19. Measured with immunoSEQ multiplex PCR; TCRdb has only the in-frame clones, and not every one. There are some 43,000 clones in the sample; approximately 80% occur only once, and about 14% lies in the top ten. Sequencing was carried out using peripheral blood. All receptors derive from a man aged 45-65 years with active or convalescent COVID-19.

The rearrangement joins TRBV30 to TRBJ1-2, with D unclear. This CDR3 spans 15 amino acids. Germline loops: CDR1 GTSNPN, CDR2 SVGIG (reference sequence). Trimming stripped 3 bases from V and 0 bases from J, with 14 bases between. The CDR3 here is CAWRRTQRANYGYTF. The CDR3 coding sequence is TGTGCCTGGAGGAGAACTCAAAGAGCTAACTATGGCTACACCTTC.

The CDR3 DNA reads TGTGCCAGCAGCACCGGACAGGGGGCTTACGAGCAGTACTTC. Translating gives CASSTGQGAYEQYF. J is TRBJ2-7 and V is TRBV5-4; 11 nucleotides line up with TRBD1. The V and J ends lost 4 bases and 4 bases, in that order; junction bases with no gene match: 4. This CDR3 contains 14 residues. The germline V gene has CDR1 SGHNT and CDR2 YYREEE (reference sequence). The full variable domain, its missing parts supplied by reference TRBV5-4 and TRBJ2-7, is ETGVTQSPTHLIKTRGQQVTLRCSSQSGHNTVSWYQQALGQGPQFIFQYYREEENGRGNFPPRFSGLQFPNYSSELNVNALELDDSALYLCASSTGQGAYEQYFGPGTRLTVT.

This clone showed up just a few times. The rearrangement uses TRBV27 and TRBJ1-2; the match to TRBD1 covers 9 bases. J was trimmed by 4 bases and V by 4 bases; bases with no gene match: 4. Germline CDR1 is MNHEY and CDR2 is SMNVEV (reference sequence). The CDR3 covers 14 residues. The CDR3: CASSYRGQVYGYTF. The CDR3 region has the DNA TGTGCCAGCAGTTACAGGGGGCAGGTCTATGGCTACACCTTC.

The J gene is TRBJ2-3, the V gene TRBV5-1; 7 bases fit TRBD2. Germline CDR1 SGHRS, CDR2 YFSETQ. J lost 3 bases, V lost 5 bases, and 6 bases had no gene match. There are 14 residues in the CDR3. CDR3 region: CASRREWRTDTQYF. CDR3 bases: TGCGCCAGCAGGCGGGAGTGGAGGACAGATACGCAGTATTTT.

Only one count was recorded for this clone. V is TRBV4-1 and J is TRBJ2-3; 9 bases line up with TRBD2. V dropped 7 bases and J dropped 0; count of bases not matched to a gene: 5. The CDR3 covers 15 residues. CDR1 is MGHRA and CDR2 is YSYEKL in the germline V gene. As DNA, the CDR3 is TGCGCCAGCACTTCTCTAGCGGGGAGCACAGATACGCAGTATTTT. It yields the protein CASTSLAGSTDTQYF.

The chain joins TRBV7-9 to TRBJ2-5; TRBD2 aligns across 7 bases. The germline V gene has CDR1 SEHNR and CDR2 FQNEAQ (reference sequence). The CDR3 is made up of 16 amino acids. Trimming cost V 4 bases and J 0 bases; bases outside gene matches: 8. The CDR3 protein is CASSSGIAGYQETQYF. The CDR3 DNA reads TGTGCCAGCAGCTCCGGGATAGCGGGTTACCAAGAGACCCAGTACTTC.

The rearrangement joins TRBV7-9 to TRBJ1-1; TRBD1 is a possible D gene (6 bases). V dropped 4 bases and J dropped 5 bases, with 20 bases sitting between them. The germline V gene encodes CDR1 SEHNR and CDR2 FQNEAQ (reference sequence). The CDR3 consists of 16 residues. The CDR3 DNA is TGTGCCAGCAGCTCACCTGAAACAGGGAGCGGTACTGAAGCTTTCTTT. Its translation is CASSSPETGSGTEAFF.

This clone was recorded a few times. CDR3 region: CASRWQENEKLFF. The DNA for the CDR3 is TGCGCCAGCAGGTGGCAGGAAAATGAAAAACTGTTTTTT. The chain links TRBV5-1 to TRBJ1-4; D remains unclear. CDR1 is SGHRS, CDR2 YFSETQ, per germline. This CDR3 contains 13 residues. V dropped 5 bases and J dropped 5 bases, with 10 bases sitting between them.

V and J are TRBV5-6 and TRBJ2-3; 7 bases are a match to TRBD2. CDR3 length: 15 residues. The V segment lost 4 bases and the J segment 6 bases; nucleotides outside the gene matches: 11. Germline CDR1 reads SGHDT; CDR2 reads YYEEEE. The CDR3 DNA reads as TGTGCCAGCAGCACTACTAGCGCGGAAGGGGATACGCAGTATTTT. It encodes CASSTTSAEGDTQYF.

This rearrangement joins TRBV3-1 (or the pseudogene TRBV3-2) to TRBJ1-1, with a weak D call TRBD1 (5 bases). V was shortened by 2 bases and J by 11 bases, with 12 bases between the two germline ends. Germline V gene data show CDR1 as LGHDT and CDR2 as YNNKEL (reference sequence). The CDR3 has 12 amino acids. CDR3 amino acids: CASSQTKKGAFF. The CDR3 DNA is TGTGCCAGCAGCCAAACAAAAAAGGGGGCTTTCTTT.

The chain carries TRBV2 and TRBJ2-5; 7 bases are a match to TRBD1. Germline V lookup: CDR1 SNHLY, CDR2 FYNNEI. Germline trimming cut 5 bases from V and 5 bases from J; bases unmatched to any gene: 5. CDR3 length: 13 residues. The CDR3: CASSLTGPETQYF. The CDR3 nucleotides are TGTGCCAGCAGTTTGACAGGGCCCGAGACCCAGTACTTC.

V is TRBV7-9 and J is TRBJ2-3, with TRBD2 identical over 7 bases. Germline V gene sequence: CDR1 SEHNR, CDR2 FQNEAQ (reference sequence). The trim removed 4 bases at V and 1 base at J, leaving 8 bases unmatched. The CDR3 sequence is 16 residues long. The CDR3 sequence: CASSSSGTKGTDTQYF. Here the CDR3 DNA reads TGTGCCAGCAGCTCCTCCGGGACTAAGGGCACAGATACGCAGTATTTT.

This rearrangement joins TRBV7-2 to TRBJ2-3, with 9 bases matching TRBD1. V lost 5 bases and J lost 0; bases outside the gene matches: 3. Germline V gene sequence: CDR1 SGHTA, CDR2 FQGNSA. The CDR3 sequence is 15 residues long. CDR3 in amino acids: CASSLQGASTDTQYF. The DNA for the CDR3 is TGTGCCAGCAGCCTACAGGGGGCTAGCACAGATACGCAGTATTTT.